Listed below are T cell receptor beta chains from one sample, sequenced in a study of T cell changes during pregnancy in multiple sclerosis. The data were produced by immunoSEQ multiplex PCR, yet TCRdb's version contains in-frame clones alone and is incomplete. The repertoire consists of around 40,000 clones, with about nine tenths occurring once and the leading ten covering 0.45% to 0.55%. The material was CD4+ T cells from peripheral blood mononuclear cells, obtained in the first trimester of pregnancy. These receptors all stem from a female donor in good health, enrolled as a control in a pregnancy study. CDR3s include the opening cysteine and the closing phenylalanine or tryptophan. Each record gives: J gene, V gene, D gene, CDR3 length, clone size, CDR3 protein, CDR3 DNA. The D gene is left open where the match is weak. Rows may omit the clone size; those that give it use once, few, many or a size class.

>TRBJ1-6|TRBV5-5|.|15|.
CASSYVLVSNSPLHF
TGTGCCAGCAGTTATGTACTCGTCTCGAATTCACCCCTCCACTTT
>TRBJ1-5|TRBV7-2|TRBD1|15|.
CASSPGTGRNQPQHF
TGTGCCAGCAGCCCCGGGACAGGGCGCAATCAGCCCCAGCATTTT
>TRBJ2-5|TRBV27|.|16|.
CASSRIGTFQQETQYF
TGTGCCAGCAGCCGAATCGGGACATTTCAACAAGAGACCCAGTACTTC
>TRBJ1-6|TRBV7-6|.|17|once
CASSLDRRSSYNSPLHF
TGTGCCAGCAGCTTAGACAGGCGAAGCTCCTATAATTCACCCCTCCACTTT
>TRBJ1-4|TRBV5-1|.|16|once
CASSLTVLATNEKLFF
TGCGCCAGCAGCCTCACGGTGCTAGCAACTAATGAAAAACTGTTTTTT
>TRBJ2-5|TRBV5-5|.|14|.
CASSYTGQQETQYF
TGTGCCAGCAGCTACACCGGACAGCAAGAGACCCAGTACTTC
>TRBJ1-1|TRBV18|.|15|.
CASSPRQGMNTEAFF
TGTGCCAGCTCACCACGGCAGGGTATGAACACTGAAGCTTTCTTT
>TRBJ1-6|TRBV5-1|.|13|.
CASSLAGRSPLHF
TGCGCCAGCAGCTTGGCAGGGAGGTCACCCCTCCACTTT
>TRBJ2-5|TRBV10-3|.|14|.
CAISGGSDSETQYF
TGTGCCATCAGTGGGGGCTCCGATTCGGAGACCCAGTACTTC
>TRBJ1-5|TRBV29-1|.|12|once
CSVVAGGESQHF
TGCAGCGTTGTGGCGGGAGGGGAGTCCCAGCATTTT
>TRBJ2-5|TRBV7-6|TRBD2|16|.
CASSLAGGLQEGTQYF
TGTGCCAGCAGCTTAGCGGGGGGGTTACAAGAGGGGACCCAGTACTTC
>TRBJ1-2|TRBV7-2|.|11|few
CASSLRQNYTF
TGTGCCAGCAGCCTGAGACAGAACTACACCTTC
>TRBJ2-5|TRBV7-9|TRBD2|15|.
CASSSGTIFKETQYF
TGTGCCAGCAGCTCAGGGACTATATTCAAAGAGACCCAGTACTTC
>TRBJ1-2|TRBV4-1|.|16|once
CASSREGAKADYGYTF
TGCGCCAGCAGCCGCGAGGGAGCCAAGGCTGACTATGGCTACACCTTC
>TRBJ1-2|TRBV7-8|.|13|.
CASSLERNYGYTF
TGTGCCAGCAGCTTAGAACGGAACTATGGCTACACCTTC
>TRBJ1-6|TRBV7-9|.|13|.
CAGTGNILTPLHF
TGTGCCGGTACAGGGAATATACTTACACCCCTCCACTTT
>TRBJ2-5|TRBV7-9|TRBD2|14|.
CASSGRLAGFRQYF
TGTGCCAGCAGCGGCCGACTAGCGGGGTTTCGGCAGTACTTC